A selection of T cell receptor beta chains follows, all from one sample in a study of beta chain features in type 1 diabetes. Some clones are missing from TCRdb's copy, which holds only in-frame ones; the method was immunoSEQ multiplex PCR. The sample has about 340,000 clones, less than 15% seen once. The sample was naive CD4+ T cells from blood. These receptor sequences come from a woman in her late teens or twenties with type 1 diabetes. Each CDR3 is given with its conserved first and last residue. The D gene is left open where the match is weak. Not all rows give a size; the values are once, few, many and, for expanded clones, a class.

abundance: NA; v_gene: TRBV7-8; d_gene: TRBD2; j_gene: TRBJ2-1; CDR3nt: TGTGCCAGCAGCCCGACTAGCGGGAAATTGAATTCCTACAATGAGCAGTTCTTC; CDR3aa: CASSPTSGKLNSYNEQFF
abundance: NA; v_gene: TRBV5-1; d_gene: TRBD2; j_gene: TRBJ2-7; CDR3nt: TGCGCCAGCAGGTCCGGGACTAGCGGGACCCGCTCCTACGAGCAGTACTTC; CDR3aa: CASRSGTSGTRSYEQYF
abundance: few; v_gene: TRBV7-9; d_gene: NA; j_gene: TRBJ1-3; CDR3nt: TGTGCCAGCAGCTTAGGGGCAGGGAACTCTGGAAACACCATATATTTT; CDR3aa: CASSLGAGNSGNTIYF
abundance: few; v_gene: TRBV19; d_gene: TRBD1; j_gene: TRBJ2-2; CDR3nt: TGTGCCAGTAGCATACAGGGGATCGGCACCGGGGAGCTGTTTTTT; CDR3aa: CASSIQGIGTGELFF
abundance: NA; v_gene: TRBV6-5; d_gene: TRBD2; j_gene: TRBJ2-7; CDR3nt: TGTGCCAGCAGTGCCTCGGGACTAGCCGAGCAGTACTTC; CDR3aa: CASSASGLAEQYF
abundance: few; v_gene: TRBV2; d_gene: NA; j_gene: TRBJ2-1; CDR3nt: TGTGCCAGCAGTCCTAGTCGGACTATCGACAATGAGCAGTTCTTC; CDR3aa: CASSPSRTIDNEQFF
abundance: few; v_gene: TRBV19; d_gene: NA; j_gene: TRBJ2-4; CDR3nt: TGTGCCAGTAGCAAACTAGAGGCCAAAAACATTCAGTACTTC; CDR3aa: CASSKLEAKNIQYF
abundance: NA; v_gene: TRBV30; d_gene: TRBD2; j_gene: TRBJ2-1; CDR3nt: TGTGCCTGGTCAACTAGCGGGGGGTACAATGAGCAGTTCTTC; CDR3aa: CAWSTSGGYNEQFF
abundance: NA; v_gene: TRBV2; d_gene: NA; j_gene: TRBJ2-2; CDR3nt: TGTGCCAGCACGAGGATGGATGGCGGGGAGCTGTTTTTT; CDR3aa: CASTRMDGGELFF
abundance: NA; v_gene: TRBV19; d_gene: NA; j_gene: TRBJ2-7; CDR3nt: TGTGCCAGTAGTATCCAGGTGGGGGGCTACGAGCAGTACTTC; CDR3aa: CASSIQVGGYEQYF
abundance: few; v_gene: TRBV5-6; d_gene: TRBD2; j_gene: TRBJ2-5; CDR3nt: TGTGCCAGCAGCCCTCGAGCGGGGCGGTTGAAGACCCAGTACTTC; CDR3aa: CASSPRAGRLKTQYF
abundance: few; v_gene: TRBV7-2; d_gene: TRBD1; j_gene: TRBJ2-1; CDR3nt: TGTGCCAGCAGGACAGGGCCCAATGAGCAGTTCTTC; CDR3aa: CASRTGPNEQFF
abundance: few; v_gene: TRBV7-9; d_gene: NA; j_gene: TRBJ1-1; CDR3nt: TGTGCCAGCAGCTTAGCGTCAGACACTGAAGCTTTCTTT; CDR3aa: CASSLASDTEAFF
abundance: few; v_gene: TRBV2; d_gene: NA; j_gene: TRBJ2-3; CDR3nt: TGTGCCAGCAGTACTAGGGCCCATACGCAGTATTTT; CDR3aa: CASSTRAHTQYF
abundance: NA; v_gene: TRBV6-5; d_gene: NA; j_gene: TRBJ1-2; CDR3nt: TGTGCCAGCAGTACCCCAGGGAATCAGGGAGGCTACACCTTC; CDR3aa: CASSTPGNQGGYTF
abundance: NA; v_gene: TRBV6-1; d_gene: TRBD1; j_gene: TRBJ1-2; CDR3nt: TGTGCCAGCAATACAGGGGGCAGCTATGGCTACACCTTC; CDR3aa: CASNTGGSYGYTF
abundance: NA; v_gene: TRBV27; d_gene: TRBD1; j_gene: TRBJ2-6; CDR3nt: TGTGCCAGCACCTACAGGGGGTACTCTGGGGCCAACGTCCTGACTTTC; CDR3aa: CASTYRGYSGANVLTF
abundance: NA; v_gene: TRBV5-1; d_gene: NA; j_gene: TRBJ2-7; CDR3nt: TGCGCCAGCAGCTTTATACAGGGCACCCTTTACGAGCAGTACTTC; CDR3aa: CASSFIQGTLYEQYF
abundance: few; v_gene: TRBV18; d_gene: NA; j_gene: TRBJ1-1; CDR3nt: TGTGCCAGCTCACTGGGACAGAACACTGAAGCTTTCTTT; CDR3aa: CASSLGQNTEAFF
abundance: NA; v_gene: TRBV13; d_gene: NA; j_gene: TRBJ2-7; CDR3nt: TGTGCCAGCACCCCGGCGCCCGAGGGTGACTACGAGCAGTACTTC; CDR3aa: CASTPAPEGDYEQYF
abundance: few; v_gene: TRBV28; d_gene: TRBD1; j_gene: TRBJ2-1; CDR3nt: TGTGCCAGCAGTTTACCGGGACAGGGGTACTACAATGAGCAGTTCTTC; CDR3aa: CASSLPGQGYYNEQFF
abundance: few; v_gene: TRBV5-1; d_gene: TRBD2; j_gene: TRBJ2-7; CDR3nt: TGCGCCAGCAGCTTGGTACTAGCGGGGTACGAGCAGTACTTC; CDR3aa: CASSLVLAGYEQYF
abundance: NA; v_gene: TRBV7-8; d_gene: NA; j_gene: TRBJ2-5; CDR3nt: TGTGCCAGCAGCTTTCCGGGACCCGGAGGGGAGACCCAGTACTTC; CDR3aa: CASSFPGPGGETQYF
abundance: NA; v_gene: TRBV11-2; d_gene: TRBD1; j_gene: TRBJ2-5; CDR3nt: TGTGCCAGCAGCGGTACAGGGGGTCAAGAGACCCAGTACTTC; CDR3aa: CASSGTGGQETQYF
abundance: few; v_gene: TRBV30; d_gene: TRBD1; j_gene: TRBJ1-1; CDR3nt: TGTGCCTGGAGCCGACACAGGGGGAACACTGAAGCTTTCTTT; CDR3aa: CAWSRHRGNTEAFF
abundance: NA; v_gene: TRBV7-2; d_gene: NA; j_gene: TRBJ2-5; CDR3nt: TGTGCCAGCAGCTTCGGAGGGCAAGAGACCCAGTACTTC; CDR3aa: CASSFGGQETQYF
abundance: NA; v_gene: TRBV11-3; d_gene: NA; j_gene: TRBJ2-3; CDR3nt: TGTGCCAGCAGCCTTAGGGCAGGGGCAGATACGCAGTATTTT; CDR3aa: CASSLRAGADTQYF
abundance: NA; v_gene: TRBV19; d_gene: NA; j_gene: TRBJ2-1; CDR3nt: TGTGCCAGTAGTAGGGAGGGGGCCTACAATGAGCAGTTCTTC; CDR3aa: CASSREGAYNEQFF
abundance: few; v_gene: TRBV7-2; d_gene: NA; j_gene: TRBJ1-4; CDR3nt: TGTGCCAGCAGCTTGGGGGGAACTAATGAAAAACTGTTTTTT; CDR3aa: CASSLGGTNEKLFF